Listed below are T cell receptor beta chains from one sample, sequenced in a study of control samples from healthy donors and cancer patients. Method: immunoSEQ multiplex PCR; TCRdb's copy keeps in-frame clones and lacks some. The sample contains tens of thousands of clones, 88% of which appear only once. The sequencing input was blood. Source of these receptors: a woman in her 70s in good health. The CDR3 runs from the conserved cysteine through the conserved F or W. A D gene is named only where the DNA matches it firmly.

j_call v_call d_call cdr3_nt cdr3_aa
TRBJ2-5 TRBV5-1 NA TGCGCCAGCAGCTTGGACCTGGTGGGGACCCAGTACTTC CASSLDLVGTQYF
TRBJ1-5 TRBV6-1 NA TGTGCCAGCAGTGAAACCCCAGGGCTTCAGCCCCAGCATTTT CASSETPGLQPQHF
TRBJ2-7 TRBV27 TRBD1 TGTGCCAGCAGTTCCACAGGGACAGGGCCCGACGAGCAGTACTTC CASSSTGTGPDEQYF
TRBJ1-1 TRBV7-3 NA TGTGCCAGCAGCTTTGTCAGGGCAACCAACACTGAAGCTTTCTTT CASSFVRATNTEAFF
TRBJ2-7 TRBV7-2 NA TGTGCCAGCAGCTTATCTGGTATTGACGAGCAGTACTTC CASSLSGIDEQYF
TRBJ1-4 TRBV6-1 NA TGTGCCAGCAGTGAAGGGGTCTCTGAAAAACTGTTTTTT CASSEGVSEKLFF
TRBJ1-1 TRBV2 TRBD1 TGTGCCAGCAGGCTAACAGGGGCGAACACTGAAGCTTTCTTT CASRLTGANTEAFF
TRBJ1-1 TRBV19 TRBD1 TGTGCCAGTAGCCGAGGACAGGGGTCGAACACTGAAGCTTTCTTT CASSRGQGSNTEAFF
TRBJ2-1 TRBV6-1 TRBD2 TGTGCCAGCAGGGAAGCGGGGGGAACCTACAATGAGCAGTTCTTC CASREAGGTYNEQFF
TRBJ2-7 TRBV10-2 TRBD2 TGCGCCAGCAGTGTCCTAATCCGGGAGGGCTACGAGCAGTACTTC CASSVLIREGYEQYF
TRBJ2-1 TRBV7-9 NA TGTGCCAGCAGGTTGCAGGGTAGCTCCTACAATGAGCAGTTCTTC CASRLQGSSYNEQFF
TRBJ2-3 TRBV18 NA TGTGCCAGCGCAGGGACTCAGACGGATACGCAGTATTTT CASAGTQTDTQYF
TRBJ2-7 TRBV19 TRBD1 TGTGCCAGTAGTATAGCTCGCCCAACCGGGACAGGGTCCTACGAGCAGTACTTC CASSIARPTGTGSYEQYF
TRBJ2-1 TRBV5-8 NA TGTGCCAGCAGCCCCCAAATGGGTAACTTGGAGCAGTTCTTC CASSPQMGNLEQFF
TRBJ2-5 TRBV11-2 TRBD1 TGTGCCAGCAGCTTAGACAGGGGGCTTGGGCAAGAGACCCAGTACTTC CASSLDRGLGQETQYF
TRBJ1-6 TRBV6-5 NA TGTGCCAGCAGTTACGACAACTCCTATAATTCACCCCTCCACTTT CASSYDNSYNSPLHF
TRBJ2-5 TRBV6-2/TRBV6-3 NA TGTGCCAGCAGCCTCCGGGCACAAGAGACCCAGTACTTC CASSLRAQETQYF
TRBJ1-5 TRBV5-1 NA TGCGCCAGCAGCTTAGGGACGGGGGGCAATCAGCCCCAGCATTTT CASSLGTGGNQPQHF